Below are 3 T cell receptor beta chains sequenced from a single sample in a study of blood T cells in healthy people across ages. The use of a sample-barcoded 5' primer and a J-beta primer mix characterized a second PCR of 7 to 11 cycles. Via MiXCR, TCRdb re-called the 5' RACE reads, giving one row per CDR3 protein. The profile shows around 2 million distinct CDR3 sequences, 39% of them singletons. Specimen: blood. The source of these receptors is a human donor in good health.

The CDR3 reads CASSERLPRDNEQFF. In DNA form, the CDR3 reads TGTGCCAGCAGTGAAAGGTTACCCCGGGACAATGAGCAGTTCTTC. J is TRBJ2-1 and V is TRBV2; D gene unclear. Trimming took 2 bases from V and 5 from J, leaving 13 bases between them. Germline V gene sequence: CDR1 SNHLY, CDR2 FYNNEI. The CDR3 is 15 residues long.

This clonotype was picked up many times. The genes are TRBV7-2 and TRBJ2-5; weak D call: TRBD1 (5 bases). V was pared by 5 bases and J by 2 bases, with 15 bases between. The CDR3 is 15 amino acids. Germline V gene data show CDR1 as SGHTA and CDR2 as FQGNSA. The CDR3 region is CASSLYQGVQETQYF. In DNA, the CDR3 is TGTGCCAGCAGCCTCTACCAGGGCGTTCAAGAGACCCAGTACTTC. The full variable domain, completed using reference TRBV7-2 and TRBJ2-5, is GAGVSQSPSNKVTEKGKDVELRCDPISGHTALYWYRQSLGQGLEFLIYFQGNSAPDKSGLPSDRFSAERTGGSVSTLTIQRTQQEDSAVYLCASSLYQGVQETQYFGPGTRLLVL.

J is TRBJ1-6 and V is TRBV12-3 or TRBV12-4; D possibly corresponds to TRBD1 (6 bases). The CDR3 runs to 13 residues. V lost 3 bases and J 10 bases, leaving 10 bases between the germline ends. CDR3 in amino acids: CASSFGTQSPLHF. The CDR3 nucleotides are TGTGCCAGCAGTTTCGGGACACAGTCACCCCTCCACTTT.